This TCR beta chain was identified in a study of shared clonotypes between healthy human individuals. Looked up from germline, CDR1 is LNHNV and CDR2 is YYDKDF (reference sequence). The CDR3 loop spans 18 amino acids. V was clipped by 3 bases and J by 0 bases, with 19 bases between them. The method was immunoSEQ multiplex PCR; TCRdb's version includes in-frame clones alone and lacks a portion of them. Of about 1.5 million clones in the sample, 95% to 99% are singletons; the top ten hold roughly 0.4%. The receptor was isolated from a man younger than 45 in good health. Material for sequencing was naive CD4+ T cells sorted from blood. Documented subset: CD45RA+ positively selected. The chain uses TRBV15 and TRBJ2-3, with D perhaps assigned TRBD1 or TRBD2 (6 bases each). CDR3 nucleotide sequence: TGTGCCACCAGCAGGGAGGGCCTAATAGGGGGAAGCACAGATACGCAGTATTTT. Its translation: CATSREGLIGGSTDTQYF.